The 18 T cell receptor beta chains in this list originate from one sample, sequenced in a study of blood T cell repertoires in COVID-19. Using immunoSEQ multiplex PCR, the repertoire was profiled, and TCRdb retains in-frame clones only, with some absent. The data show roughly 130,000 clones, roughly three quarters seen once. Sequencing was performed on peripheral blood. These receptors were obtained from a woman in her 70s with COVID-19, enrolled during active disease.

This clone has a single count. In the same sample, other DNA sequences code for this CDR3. The CDR3 is CASSLHRGNQPQHF. DNA for the CDR3: TGTGCCAGCAGTCTCCACAGGGGTAATCAGCCCCAGCATTTT. V usage is TRBV27 and J usage is TRBJ1-5, with 7 bases aligning to TRBD1. V was pared by 5 bases and J by 4 bases, with 5 bases of the junction left unmatched. Per germline, CDR1 MNHEY and CDR2 SMNVEV (reference sequence). This CDR3 is 14 amino acids long.

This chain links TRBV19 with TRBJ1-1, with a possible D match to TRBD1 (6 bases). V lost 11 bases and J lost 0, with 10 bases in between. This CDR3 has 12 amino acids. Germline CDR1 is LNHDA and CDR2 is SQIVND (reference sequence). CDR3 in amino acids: CAPKGVNTEAFF. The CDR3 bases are TGTGCCCCTAAGGGGGTGAACACTGAAGCTTTCTTT.

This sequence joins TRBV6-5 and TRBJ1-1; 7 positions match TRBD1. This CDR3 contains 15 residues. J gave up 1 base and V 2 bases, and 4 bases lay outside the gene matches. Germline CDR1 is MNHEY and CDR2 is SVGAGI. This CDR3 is CASSYETGRNTEAFF. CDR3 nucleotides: TGTGCCAGCAGTTACGAGACAGGGCGGAACACTGAAGCTTTCTTT.

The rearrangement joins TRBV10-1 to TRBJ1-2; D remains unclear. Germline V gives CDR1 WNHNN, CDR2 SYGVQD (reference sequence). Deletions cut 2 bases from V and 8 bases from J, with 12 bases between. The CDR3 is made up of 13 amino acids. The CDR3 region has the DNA TGCGCCAGCAGTGAGCGCATTACTAGAGGCTACACCTTC. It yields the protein CASSERITRGYTF.

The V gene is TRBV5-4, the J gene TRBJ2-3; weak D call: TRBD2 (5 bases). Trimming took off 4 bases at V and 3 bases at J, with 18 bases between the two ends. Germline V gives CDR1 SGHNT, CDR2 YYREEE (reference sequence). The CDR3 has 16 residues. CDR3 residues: CASSAWTPPSTDTQYF. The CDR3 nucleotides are TGTGCCAGCAGCGCCTGGACTCCTCCATCAACAGATACGCAGTATTTT.

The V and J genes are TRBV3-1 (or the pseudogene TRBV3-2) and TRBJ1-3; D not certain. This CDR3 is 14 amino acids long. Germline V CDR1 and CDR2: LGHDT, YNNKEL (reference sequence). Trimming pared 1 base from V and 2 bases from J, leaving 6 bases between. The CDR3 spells CASSQGGAGNTIYF. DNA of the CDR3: TGTGCCAGCAGCCAAGGAGGCGCTGGAAACACCATATATTTT.

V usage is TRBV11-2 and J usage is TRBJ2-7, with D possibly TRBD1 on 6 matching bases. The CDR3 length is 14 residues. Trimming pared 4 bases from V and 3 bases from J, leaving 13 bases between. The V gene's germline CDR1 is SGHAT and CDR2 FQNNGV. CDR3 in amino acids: CASSSSGTIYEQYF. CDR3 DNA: TGTGCCAGCAGCTCTTCCGGGACAATCTACGAGCAGTACTTC.

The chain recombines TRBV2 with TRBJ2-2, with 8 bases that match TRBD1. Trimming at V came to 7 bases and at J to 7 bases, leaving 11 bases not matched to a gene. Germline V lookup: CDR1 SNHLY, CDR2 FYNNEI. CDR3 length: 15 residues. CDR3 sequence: CASIRPQGEVGELFF. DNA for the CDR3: TGTGCCAGCATACGGCCACAGGGGGAGGTCGGGGAGCTGTTTTTT.

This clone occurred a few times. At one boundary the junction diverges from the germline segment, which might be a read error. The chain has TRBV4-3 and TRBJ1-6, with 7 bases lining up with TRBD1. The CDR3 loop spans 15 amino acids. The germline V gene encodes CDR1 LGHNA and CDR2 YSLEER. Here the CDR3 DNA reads TGCGCCAGCAGCCAAGTTCTGGGGGCCGGAGACAGGGTATCTTTT. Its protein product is CASSQVLGAGDRVSF.

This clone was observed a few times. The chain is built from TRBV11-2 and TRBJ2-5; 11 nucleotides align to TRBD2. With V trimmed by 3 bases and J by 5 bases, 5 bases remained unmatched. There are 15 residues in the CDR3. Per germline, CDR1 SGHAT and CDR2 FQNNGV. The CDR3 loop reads CASSFTSGGSETQYF. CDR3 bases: TGTGCCAGCAGCTTTACTAGCGGGGGTTCGGAGACCCAGTACTTC.

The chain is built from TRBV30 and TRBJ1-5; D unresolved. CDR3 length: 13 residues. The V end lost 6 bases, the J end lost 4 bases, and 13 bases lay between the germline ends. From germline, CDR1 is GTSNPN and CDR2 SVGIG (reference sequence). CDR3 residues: CACSLGRNQPQHF. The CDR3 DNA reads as TGTGCCTGTTCACTTGGGAGAAATCAGCCCCAGCATTTT.

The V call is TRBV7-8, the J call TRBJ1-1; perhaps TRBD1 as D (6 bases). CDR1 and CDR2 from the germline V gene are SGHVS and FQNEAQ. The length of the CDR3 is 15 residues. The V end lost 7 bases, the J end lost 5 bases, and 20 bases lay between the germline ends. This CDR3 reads CASTNRVGARTEAFF. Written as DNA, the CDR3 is TGTGCCAGCACCAATCGAGTGGGGGCCAGGACTGAAGCTTTCTTT.

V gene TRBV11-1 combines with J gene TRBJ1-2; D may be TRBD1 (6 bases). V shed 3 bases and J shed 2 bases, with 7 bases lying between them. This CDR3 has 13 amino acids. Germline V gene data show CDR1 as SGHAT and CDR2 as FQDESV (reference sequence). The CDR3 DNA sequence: TGTGCCAGCAGCTTGGGGGCGAACTATGGCTACACCTTC. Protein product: CASSLGANYGYTF. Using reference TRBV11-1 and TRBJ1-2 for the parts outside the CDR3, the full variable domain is EAEVAQSPRYKITEKSQAVAFWCDPISGHATLYWYRQILGQGPELLVQFQDESVVDDSQLPKDRFSAERLKGVDSTLKIQPAELGDSAMYLCASSLGANYGYTFGSGTRLTVV.

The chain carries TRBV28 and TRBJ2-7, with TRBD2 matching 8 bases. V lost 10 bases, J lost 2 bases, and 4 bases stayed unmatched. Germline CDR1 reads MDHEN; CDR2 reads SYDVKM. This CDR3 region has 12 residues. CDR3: CATGGAPYEQYF. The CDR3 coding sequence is TGTGCCACCGGGGGGGCCCCCTACGAGCAGTACTTC.

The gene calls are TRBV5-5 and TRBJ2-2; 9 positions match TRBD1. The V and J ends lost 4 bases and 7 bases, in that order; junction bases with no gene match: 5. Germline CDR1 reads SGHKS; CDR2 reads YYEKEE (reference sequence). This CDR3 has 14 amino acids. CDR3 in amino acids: CASSRDREVGELFF. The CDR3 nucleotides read TGTGCCAGCAGCCGGGACAGGGAGGTCGGGGAGCTGTTTTTT.

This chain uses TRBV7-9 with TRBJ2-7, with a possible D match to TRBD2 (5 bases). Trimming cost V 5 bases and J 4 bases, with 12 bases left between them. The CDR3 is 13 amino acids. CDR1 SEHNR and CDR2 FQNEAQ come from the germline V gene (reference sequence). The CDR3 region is CASSTGILYEQYF. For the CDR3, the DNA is TGTGCCAGCAGCACCGGGATCCTATACGAGCAGTACTTC.

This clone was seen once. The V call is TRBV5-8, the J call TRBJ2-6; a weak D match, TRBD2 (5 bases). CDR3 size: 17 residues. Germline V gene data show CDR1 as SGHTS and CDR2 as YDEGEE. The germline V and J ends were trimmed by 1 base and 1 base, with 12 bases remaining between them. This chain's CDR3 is CASSLFLDSSGANVLTF. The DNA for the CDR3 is TGTGCCAGCAGCTTGTTCCTGGACTCGTCTGGGGCCAACGTCCTGACTTTC.

The CDR3: CASSLGSGGHNSPLHF. In nucleotides, the CDR3 is TGTGCCAGCAGCTTAGGTAGTGGGGGCCATAATTCACCCCTCCACTTT. The rearrangement links TRBV7-2 to TRBJ1-6; D perhaps matches TRBD1 (6 bases). The CDR3 sequence is 16 residues long. Per germline, CDR1 SGHTA and CDR2 FQGNSA. V lost 1 base to trimming and J lost 5 bases, with 12 bases between them.